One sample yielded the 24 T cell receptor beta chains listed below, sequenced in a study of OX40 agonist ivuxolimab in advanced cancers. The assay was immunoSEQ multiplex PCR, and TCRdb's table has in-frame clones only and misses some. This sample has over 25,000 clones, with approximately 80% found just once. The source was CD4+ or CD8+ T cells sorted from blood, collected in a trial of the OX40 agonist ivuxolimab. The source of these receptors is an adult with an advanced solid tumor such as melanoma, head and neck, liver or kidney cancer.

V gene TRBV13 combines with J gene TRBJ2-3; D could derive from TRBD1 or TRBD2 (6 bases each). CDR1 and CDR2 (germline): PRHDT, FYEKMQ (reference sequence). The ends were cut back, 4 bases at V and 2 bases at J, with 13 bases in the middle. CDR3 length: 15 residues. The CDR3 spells CASSWGAPPTDTQYF. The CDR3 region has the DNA TGTGCCAGCAGCTGGGGGGCGCCCCCCACAGATACGCAGTATTTT. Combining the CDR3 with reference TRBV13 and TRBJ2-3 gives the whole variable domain AAGVIQSPRHLIKEKRETATLKCYPIPRHDTVYWYQQGPGQDPQFLISFYEKMQSDKGSIPDRFSAQQFSDYHSELNMSSLELGDSALYFCASSWGAPPTDTQYFGPGTRLTVL.

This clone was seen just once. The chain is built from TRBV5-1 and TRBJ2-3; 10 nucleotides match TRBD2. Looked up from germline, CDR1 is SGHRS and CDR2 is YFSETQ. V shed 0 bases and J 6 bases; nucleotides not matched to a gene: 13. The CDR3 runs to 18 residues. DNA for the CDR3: TGCGCCAGCAGCTTGGCGGGGTTCCTAGCGGGGGTCATGGATACGCAGTATTTT. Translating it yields CASSLAGFLAGVMDTQYF.

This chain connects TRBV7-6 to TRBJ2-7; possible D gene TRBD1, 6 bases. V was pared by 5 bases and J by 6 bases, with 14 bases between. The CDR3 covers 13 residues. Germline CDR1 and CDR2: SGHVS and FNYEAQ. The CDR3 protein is CASSQSTGSEQYF. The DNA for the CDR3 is TGTGCCAGCAGCCAAAGCACAGGGAGCGAGCAGTACTTC.

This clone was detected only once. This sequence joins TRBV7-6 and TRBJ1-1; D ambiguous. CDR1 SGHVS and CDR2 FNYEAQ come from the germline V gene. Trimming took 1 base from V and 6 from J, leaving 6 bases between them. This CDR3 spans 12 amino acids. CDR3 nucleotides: TGTGCCAGCAGCTTAGGGGGAGCTGAAGCTTTCTTT. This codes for CASSLGGAEAFF.

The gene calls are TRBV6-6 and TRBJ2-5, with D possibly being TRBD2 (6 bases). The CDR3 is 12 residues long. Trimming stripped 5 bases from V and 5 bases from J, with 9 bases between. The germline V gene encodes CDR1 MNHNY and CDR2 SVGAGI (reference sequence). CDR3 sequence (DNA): TGTGCCAGCAGTCCGGAGGGGGAGACCCAGTACTTC. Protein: CASSPEGETQYF.

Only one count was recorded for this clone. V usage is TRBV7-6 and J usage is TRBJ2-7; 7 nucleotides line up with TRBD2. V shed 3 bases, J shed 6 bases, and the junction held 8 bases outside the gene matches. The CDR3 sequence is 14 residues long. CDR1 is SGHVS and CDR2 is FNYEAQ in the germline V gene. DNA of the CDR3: TGTGCCAGCAGCTTGAGCGGGACCAGGACCGAGCAGTACTTC. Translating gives CASSLSGTRTEQYF.

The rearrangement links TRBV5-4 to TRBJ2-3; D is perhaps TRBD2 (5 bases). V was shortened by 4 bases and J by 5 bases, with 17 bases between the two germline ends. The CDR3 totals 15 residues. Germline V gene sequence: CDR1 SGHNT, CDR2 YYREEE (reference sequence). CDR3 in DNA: TGTGCCAGCAGCACGGGAACGGGCGGCGGAGATACGCAGTATTTT. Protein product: CASSTGTGGGDTQYF.

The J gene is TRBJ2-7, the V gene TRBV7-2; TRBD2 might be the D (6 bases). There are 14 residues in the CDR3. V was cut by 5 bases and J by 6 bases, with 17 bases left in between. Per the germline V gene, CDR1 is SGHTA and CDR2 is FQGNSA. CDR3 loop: CASSLGGDLTEQYF. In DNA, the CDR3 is TGTGCCAGCAGCCTCGGGGGTGACCTAACCGAGCAGTACTTC.

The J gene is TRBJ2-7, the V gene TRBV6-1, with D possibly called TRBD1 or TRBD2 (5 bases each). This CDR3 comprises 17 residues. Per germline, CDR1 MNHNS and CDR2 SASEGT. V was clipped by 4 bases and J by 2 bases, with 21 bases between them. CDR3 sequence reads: CASSGDRRGLGTYEQYF. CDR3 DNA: TGTGCCAGCAGTGGGGACCGCCGCGGCTTGGGTACCTACGAGCAGTACTTC.

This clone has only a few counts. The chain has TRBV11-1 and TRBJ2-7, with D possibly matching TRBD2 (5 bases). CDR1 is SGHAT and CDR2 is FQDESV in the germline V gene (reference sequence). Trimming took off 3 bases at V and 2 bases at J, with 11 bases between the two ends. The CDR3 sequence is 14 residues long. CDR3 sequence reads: CASSFSGNTYEQYF. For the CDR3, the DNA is TGTGCCAGCAGCTTTTCCGGGAATACCTACGAGCAGTACTTC. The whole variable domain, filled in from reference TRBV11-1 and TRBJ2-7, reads EAEVAQSPRYKITEKSQAVAFWCDPISGHATLYWYRQILGQGPELLVQFQDESVVDDSQLPKDRFSAERLKGVDSTLKIQPAELGDSAMYLCASSFSGNTYEQYFGPGTRLTVT.

The CDR3 DNA reads as TGTGCCAGCAGCTTGGGACAGGGTAGAACTATCAATGAAAAACTGTTTTTT. Translation gives CASSLGQGRTINEKLFF. This sequence joins TRBV7-8 and TRBJ1-4, with TRBD1 matching over 9 bases. The V and J ends lost 3 bases and 5 bases, in that order; junction bases with no gene match: 10. The germline V gene encodes CDR1 SGHVS and CDR2 FQNEAQ. The CDR3 totals 17 residues. Filled out from reference TRBV7-8 and TRBJ1-4, the complete variable domain reads GAGVSQSPRYKVAKRGQDVALRCDPISGHVSLFWYQQALGQGPEFLTYFQNEAQLDKSGLPSDRFFAERPEGSVSTLKIQRTQQEDSAVYLCASSLGQGRTINEKLFFGSGTQLSVL.

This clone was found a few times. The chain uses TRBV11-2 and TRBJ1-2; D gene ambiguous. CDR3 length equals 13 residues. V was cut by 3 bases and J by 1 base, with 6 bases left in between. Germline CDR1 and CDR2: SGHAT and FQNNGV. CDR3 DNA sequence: TGTGCCAGCAGCTTCTCGATTAACTATGGCTACACCTTC. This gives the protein CASSFSINYGYTF.

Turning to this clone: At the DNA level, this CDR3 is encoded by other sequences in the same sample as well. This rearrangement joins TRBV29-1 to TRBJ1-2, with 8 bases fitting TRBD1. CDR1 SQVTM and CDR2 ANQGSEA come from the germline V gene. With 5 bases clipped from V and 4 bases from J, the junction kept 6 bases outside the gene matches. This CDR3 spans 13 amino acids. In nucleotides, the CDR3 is TGCAGCGTTTCGACAGGGGACTTCTATGGCTACACCTTC. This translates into CSVSTGDFYGYTF. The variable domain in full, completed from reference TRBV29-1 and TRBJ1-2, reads SAVISQKPSRDICQRGTSLTIQCQVDSQVTMMFWYRQQPGQSLTLIATANQGSEATYESGFVIDKFPISRPNLTFSTLTVSNMSPEDSSIYLCSVSTGDFYGYTFGSGTRLTVV.

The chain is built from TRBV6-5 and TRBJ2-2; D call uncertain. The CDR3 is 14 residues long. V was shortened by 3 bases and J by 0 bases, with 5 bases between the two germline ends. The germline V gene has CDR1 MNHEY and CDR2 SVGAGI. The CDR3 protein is CASSYLTNTGELFF. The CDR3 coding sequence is TGTGCCAGCAGTTATCTCACGAACACCGGGGAGCTGTTTTTT.

Here the CDR3 reads CASSKFGTGMYTEAFF. The CDR3 DNA is TGTGCCAGTAGTAAATTCGGGACAGGGATGTATACTGAAGCTTTCTTT. The J gene is TRBJ1-1, the V gene TRBV19; TRBD1 agrees at 9 bases. This CDR3 has 16 amino acids. After removal of 4 bases from V and 5 bases from J, the junction contained 11 bases not matched to a gene. The germline V gene encodes CDR1 LNHDA and CDR2 SQIVND (reference sequence).

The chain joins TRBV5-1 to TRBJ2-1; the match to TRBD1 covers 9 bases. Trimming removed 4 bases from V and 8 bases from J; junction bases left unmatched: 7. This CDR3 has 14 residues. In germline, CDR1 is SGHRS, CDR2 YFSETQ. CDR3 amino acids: CASSLGQGGYEQFF. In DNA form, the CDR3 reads TGCGCCAGCAGCCTGGGACAGGGTGGATATGAGCAGTTCTTC.

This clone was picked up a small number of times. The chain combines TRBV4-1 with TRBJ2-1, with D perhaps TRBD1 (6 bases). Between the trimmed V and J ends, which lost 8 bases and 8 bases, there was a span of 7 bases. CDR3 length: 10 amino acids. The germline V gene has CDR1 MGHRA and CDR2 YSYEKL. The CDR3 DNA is TGCGCCAGCGGGGGCGATGAGCAGTTCTTC. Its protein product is CASGGDEQFF.

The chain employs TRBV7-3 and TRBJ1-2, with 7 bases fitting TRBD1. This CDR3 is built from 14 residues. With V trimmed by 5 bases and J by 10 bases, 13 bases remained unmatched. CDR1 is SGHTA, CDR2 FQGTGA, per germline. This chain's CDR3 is CASSTGGQQGAYTF. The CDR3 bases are TGTGCCAGCAGCACCGGGGGACAGCAGGGAGCCTACACCTTC.

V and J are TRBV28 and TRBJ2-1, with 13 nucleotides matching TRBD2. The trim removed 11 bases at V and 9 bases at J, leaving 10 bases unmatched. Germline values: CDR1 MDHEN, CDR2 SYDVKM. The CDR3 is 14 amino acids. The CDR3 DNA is TGTGCCTCGCTCGGACTAGCGGGAGTTTTTGAGCAGTTCTTC. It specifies CASLGLAGVFEQFF.

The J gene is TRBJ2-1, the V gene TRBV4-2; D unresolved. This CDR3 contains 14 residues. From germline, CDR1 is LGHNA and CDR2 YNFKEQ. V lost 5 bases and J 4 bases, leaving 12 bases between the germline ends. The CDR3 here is CASSSDNWYNEQFF. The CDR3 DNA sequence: TGTGCCAGCAGCTCCGACAATTGGTACAATGAGCAGTTCTTC.

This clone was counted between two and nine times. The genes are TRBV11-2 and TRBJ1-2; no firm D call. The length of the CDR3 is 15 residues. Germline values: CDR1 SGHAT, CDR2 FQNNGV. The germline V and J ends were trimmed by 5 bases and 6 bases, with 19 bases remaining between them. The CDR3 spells CASSIGSVTYHGYTF. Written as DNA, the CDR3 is TGTGCCAGCAGCATTGGCAGTGTGACGTATCATGGCTACACCTTC.

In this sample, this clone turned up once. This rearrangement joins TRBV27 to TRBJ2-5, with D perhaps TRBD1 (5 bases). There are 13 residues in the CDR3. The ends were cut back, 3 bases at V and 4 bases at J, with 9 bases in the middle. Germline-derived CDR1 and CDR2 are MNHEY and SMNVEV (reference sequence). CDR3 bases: TGTGCCAGCAGTTTCAGGGTTACAGAGACCCAGTACTTC. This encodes CASSFRVTETQYF.

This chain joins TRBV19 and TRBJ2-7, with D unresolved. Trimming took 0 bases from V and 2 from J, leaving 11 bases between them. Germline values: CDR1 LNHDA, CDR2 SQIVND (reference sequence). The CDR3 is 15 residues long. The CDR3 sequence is CASSIDRQETYEQYF. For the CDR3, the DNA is TGTGCCAGTAGTATAGATCGTCAGGAAACCTACGAGCAGTACTTC. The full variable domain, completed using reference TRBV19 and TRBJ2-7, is DGGITQSPKYLFRKEGQNVTLSCEQNLNHDAMYWYRQDPGQGLRLIYYSQIVNDFQKGDIAEGYSVSREKKESFPLTVTSAQKNPTAFYLCASSIDRQETYEQYFGPGTRLTVT.

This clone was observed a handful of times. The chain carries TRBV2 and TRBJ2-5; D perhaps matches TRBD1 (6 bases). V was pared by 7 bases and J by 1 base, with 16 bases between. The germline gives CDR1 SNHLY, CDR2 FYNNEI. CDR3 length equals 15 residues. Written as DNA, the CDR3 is TGTGCCAGCAAGTTTAGCCTGGGGGCCCAAGAGACCCAGTACTTC. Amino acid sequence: CASKFSLGAQETQYF.